The 21 T cell receptor beta chains reported below all come from one sample, sequenced in a study of blood T cell repertoires in COVID-19. Profiling relied on immunoSEQ multiplex PCR, and the TCRdb table lists in-frame clones only, not all of them. The sample contains 65,000 to 80,000 clones, 91% of which appear only once. Specimen: peripheral blood. These receptors were taken from a human donor in a cohort sampled during active COVID-19.

This chain connects TRBV13 to TRBJ2-6; the D is unclear. Trimming stripped 1 base from V and 1 base from J, with 14 bases between. The length of the CDR3 is 18 residues. CDR1 is PRHDT and CDR2 is FYEKMQ in the germline V gene (reference sequence). This chain's CDR3 is CASSLAGRGRSGANVLTF. As DNA, the CDR3 is TGTGCCAGCAGCTTAGCTGGCAGAGGAAGATCTGGGGCCAACGTCCTGACTTTC.

This clone was recorded once. The J gene is TRBJ1-5, the V gene TRBV19, with TRBD1 identical over 9 bases. This CDR3 has 16 amino acids. Germline assignment: CDR1 LNHDA and CDR2 SQIVND (reference sequence). The V gene end was trimmed by 9 bases and the J gene end by 7 bases; junction bases not matched to a gene: 16. CDR3 in DNA: TGTGCCAGCCACGAGACCCCACAGGGGGCACACCAGCCCCAGCATTTT. Its protein product is CASHETPQGAHQPQHF.

The J gene is TRBJ2-3, the V gene TRBV6-2 or TRBV6-3, with 9 bases aligning to TRBD2. The V and J ends lost 4 bases and 4 bases, in that order; junction bases with no gene match: 15. The germline gives CDR1 MNHEY, CDR2 SVGEGT. The CDR3 covers 18 residues. The CDR3 loop reads CASSSGAGAGGRADTQYF. The DNA for the CDR3 is TGTGCCAGCAGTTCCGGTGCCGGCGCGGGGGGGCGGGCAGATACGCAGTATTTT.

V usage is TRBV4-3 and J usage is TRBJ2-6, with D maybe TRBD2 (6 bases). CDR3 size: 16 residues. Trimming left V 4 bases short and J 5 bases short, with 15 bases between. In germline, CDR1 is LGHNA, CDR2 YSLEER. The CDR3 spells CASSPAGGSRANVLTF. DNA of the CDR3: TGCGCCAGCAGCCCCGCTGGGGGGTCTCGGGCCAACGTCCTGACTTTC.

The gene calls are TRBV20-1 and TRBJ1-2; possibly TRBD1 for D (5 bases). V gave up 3 bases and J gave up 5 bases, with 7 bases separating them. The CDR3 has 11 residues. CDR1 and CDR2 from the germline V gene are DFQATT and SNEGSKA (reference sequence). The CDR3 region is CSARKGYGYTF. CDR3 DNA: TGCAGTGCTAGGAAGGGGTATGGCTACACCTTC.

In this sample, this clone turned up once. The V gene is TRBV19, the J gene TRBJ2-6, with D tentatively TRBD1 (6 bases). Trimming took 5 bases from V and 0 from J, leaving 11 bases between them. The germline V gene has CDR1 LNHDA and CDR2 SQIVND (reference sequence). This CDR3 contains 16 residues. The CDR3 DNA reads TGTGCCAGTAGTGGGGACATCAACTCTGGGGCCAACGTCCTGACTTTC. Encoded protein: CASSGDINSGANVLTF.

This sequence joins TRBV4-3 and TRBJ2-5; 9 nucleotides align to TRBD1. J gave up 3 bases and V 4 bases, and 18 bases lay outside the gene matches. The germline gives CDR1 LGHNA, CDR2 YSLEER. This CDR3 has 19 residues. This CDR3 reads CASSRLGTGNVNREETQYF. In DNA, the CDR3 is TGCGCCAGCAGCCGGCTAGGGACAGGGAATGTAAATAGAGAAGAGACCCAGTACTTC.

This chain connects TRBV10-3 to TRBJ2-1, with 11 bases lining up with TRBD2. Trimming at V came to 4 bases and at J to 0 bases, leaving 8 bases not matched to a gene. Germline-derived CDR1 and CDR2 are ENHRY and SYGVKD. The CDR3 loop spans 18 amino acids. CDR3 loop: CAISATSGTASSYNEQFF. The DNA for the CDR3 is TGTGCCATCAGTGCGACTAGCGGGACTGCGAGCTCCTACAATGAGCAGTTCTTC.

A single count supports this clone. V is TRBV7-2 and J is TRBJ1-1, with TRBD1 matching 9 bases. Losses at the gene ends were 4 bases for V and 1 base for J; bases not matched to a gene: 1. The CDR3 covers 14 residues. Germline V gives CDR1 SGHTA, CDR2 FQGNSA. The CDR3 sequence is CASSSQGANTEAFF. In DNA form, the CDR3 reads TGTGCCAGCAGCTCACAGGGGGCGAACACTGAAGCTTTCTTT.

The rearrangement joins TRBV4-1 to TRBJ2-7, with TRBD1 identical over 8 bases. The CDR3 has 13 residues. Germline values: CDR1 MGHRA, CDR2 YSYEKL. The trim removed 5 bases at V and 3 bases at J, leaving 3 bases unmatched. CDR3 region: CASSAGQGYEQYF. The CDR3 DNA sequence: TGCGCCAGCAGCGCAGGACAGGGCTACGAGCAGTACTTC.

The table lists this clone with a count of one. The chain employs TRBV29-1 and TRBJ1-5; D perhaps matches TRBD1 (6 bases). Germline V gives CDR1 SQVTM, CDR2 ANQGSEA. The CDR3 runs 13 residues. Trimming pared 5 bases from V and 4 bases from J, leaving 12 bases between. The CDR3 bases are TGCAGCGTTCTCCCAGGGGCAAATCAGCCCCAGCATTTT. This translates into CSVLPGANQPQHF.

This chain uses TRBV7-8 with TRBJ2-1; tentatively, D is TRBD2 (6 bases). V was trimmed by 5 bases and J by 4 bases, leaving 9 bases between them. This CDR3 comprises 13 residues. The germline CDR1 and CDR2 sequences are SGHVS and FQNEAQ. CDR3 protein: CASSVGRYNEQFF. Here the CDR3 DNA reads TGTGCCAGCAGCGTGGGGAGGTACAATGAGCAGTTCTTC. The full variable domain, its missing parts supplied by reference TRBV7-8 and TRBJ2-1, is GAGVSQSPRYKVAKRGQDVALRCDPISGHVSLFWYQQALGQGPEFLTYFQNEAQLDKSGLPSDRFFAERPEGSVSTLKIQRTQQEDSAVYLCASSVGRYNEQFFGPGTRLTVL.

The J gene is TRBJ1-1, the V gene TRBV3-1 (or the pseudogene TRBV3-2); TRBD1 is a possible D gene (5 bases). The CDR3 covers 14 residues. Germline V gene sequence: CDR1 LGHDT, CDR2 YNNKEL (reference sequence). The germline V and J ends were trimmed by 1 base and 4 bases, with 10 bases remaining between them. In nucleotides, the CDR3 is TGTGCCAGCAGCCAAGGCCCAGGGTTCACTGAAGCTTTCTTT. Translating it yields CASSQGPGFTEAFF.

In its sample, this clone was seen once. The CDR3 bases are TGTGCCAGCAGTTACGGGGATAGCGGGGGGTACGAGCAGTACTTC. Its protein product is CASSYGDSGGYEQYF. This sequence joins TRBV6-2 or TRBV6-3 and TRBJ2-7; TRBD2 matches 10 bases. The CDR3 contains 15 residues. Germline CDR1 reads MNHEY; CDR2 reads SVGEGT. V trimming: 2 bases; J trimming: 4 bases; junction bases outside the gene matches: 5.

The gene calls are TRBV7-2 and TRBJ2-1; D unclear. Germline assignment: CDR1 SGHTA and CDR2 FQGNSA. With 4 bases removed from V and 0 bases from J, the gap between germline ends came to 16 bases. The CDR3 has 17 amino acids. The CDR3 reads CASSSRLPSHSYNEQFF. In nucleotides, the CDR3 is TGTGCCAGCAGCTCCCGTTTGCCGAGTCACTCCTACAATGAGCAGTTCTTC.

The chain carries TRBV3-1 (or the pseudogene TRBV3-2) and TRBJ1-2; D is perhaps TRBD1 (6 bases). Germline lookup yields CDR1 LGHDT and CDR2 YNNKEL (reference sequence). CDR3 length: 15 amino acids. V was trimmed by 1 base and J by 7 bases, leaving 16 bases between them. The CDR3 sequence is CASSQVGQYLGGYTF. DNA for the CDR3: TGTGCCAGCAGCCAAGTCGGACAGTATCTGGGTGGCTACACCTTC.

V is TRBV19 and J is TRBJ2-5, with D possibly TRBD1 on 6 matching bases. The CDR3 is 12 residues long. Germline V CDR1 and CDR2: LNHDA, SQIVND (reference sequence). Deletions cut 4 bases from V and 5 bases from J, with 8 bases between. The CDR3 protein is CASSKGEETQYF. CDR3 bases: TGTGCCAGTAGTAAGGGGGAGGAGACCCAGTACTTC.

This clone was seen only once. V is TRBV5-6 and J is TRBJ2-5; D may be TRBD1 (6 bases). This CDR3 spans 17 amino acids. The ends were cut back, 4 bases at V and 1 base at J, with 20 bases in the middle. Germline V gene sequence: CDR1 SGHDT, CDR2 YYEEEE. The CDR3 region has the DNA TGTGCCAGCAGCGACAGAGCGGACAGCGAACTCCAAGAGACCCAGTACTTC. This sequence encodes CASSDRADSELQETQYF. Together with reference TRBV5-6 and TRBJ2-5, the CDR3 gives the full variable domain: DAGVTQSPTHLIKTRGQQVTLRCSPKSGHDTVSWYQQALGQGPQFIFQYYEEEERQRGNFPDRFSGHQFPNYSSELNVNALLLGDSALYLCASSDRADSELQETQYFGPGTRLLVL.

In this sample, this clone turned up once. The chain couples TRBV4-2 to TRBJ2-6, with D unresolved. CDR1 is LGHNA, CDR2 YNFKEQ, per germline. V dropped 0 bases and J dropped 0 bases, with 9 bases sitting between them. The CDR3 spans 17 residues. CDR3 in DNA: TGTGCCAGCAGCCAAGATGCAGGAATCTCTGGGGCCAACGTCCTGACTTTC. It encodes CASSQDAGISGANVLTF.

J is TRBJ2-3 and V is TRBV7-3, with TRBD2 matching 7 bases. This CDR3 contains 16 residues. The trim removed 8 bases at V and 4 bases at J, leaving 15 bases unmatched. Germline lookup yields CDR1 SGHTA and CDR2 FQGTGA. CDR3 sequence reads: CASAQGEAGVSDTQYF. The DNA for the CDR3 is TGTGCCAGCGCCCAAGGGGAGGCGGGGGTGTCAGATACGCAGTATTTT.

This chain links TRBV10-1 with TRBJ1-1; D uncertain. Germline V CDR1 and CDR2: WNHNN, SYGVQD (reference sequence). With 0 bases removed from V and 7 bases from J, the gap between germline ends came to 9 bases. This CDR3 has 13 amino acids. This chain's CDR3 is CASSESHSVEAFF. In nucleotides, the CDR3 is TGCGCCAGCAGTGAGTCCCACTCCGTTGAAGCTTTCTTT.